A selection of T cell receptor beta chains follows, all from one sample in a study of T cells expressing NK-cell markers. Each CDR3 protein gets one entry in TCRdb, which reprocessed the 5' RACE reads and gives no DNA. Its table lists almost 450,000 distinct CDR3 sequences. Input material: blood T cells: a sorted CD56 or NKG2C T cell subset, CD4+ or CD8+ T cells, or bulk PBMC T cells (not recorded which). The receptors were gathered from a woman between 18 and 75 years old in good health. Each CDR3 is given with its conserved first and last residue. Each record gives: V gene, J gene, clone size, CDR3 protein. Expanded clones get a size class; other rows say once, few or many, or leave the size out.

TRBV7-2	TRBJ2-1	.	CASSLERGSYNEQFF
TRBV13	TRBJ1-3	.	CASSLEGVVGNTIYF
TRBV29-1	TRBJ2-5	.	CSAWTARETQYF
TRBV20-1	TRBJ2-5	.	CSASFVGTSGKETQYF
TRBV25-1	TRBJ2-1	.	CASSDTKREAYNEQFF
TRBV10-3	TRBJ2-3	.	CATNRGSTDTQYF
TRBV7-6	TRBJ1-5	.	CASSLGTEVQPQHF
TRBV29-1	TRBJ2-2	.	CSVEGTAEFANTGELFF
TRBV15	TRBJ2-3	.	CATSRDISDTQYF
TRBV7-8	TRBJ2-4	.	CASSLGGREGAKNIQYF
TRBV19	TRBJ2-7	.	CASSISSEQYF
TRBV20-1	TRBJ2-7	.	CSAREPSGYEQYF
TRBV4-3	TRBJ1-3	.	CASSQGHSGNTIYF
TRBV12-3/TRBV12-4	TRBJ2-1	.	CASRHRGEEFF
TRBV20-1	TRBJ1-2	.	CSARTGGYGYTF
TRBV7-3	TRBJ2-2	.	CASSVRGPTGELFF
TRBV12-3/TRBV12-4	TRBJ1-4	.	CASGLRTAEKLFF
TRBV6-2/TRBV6-3	TRBJ2-7	.	CASSSPSGRIYEQYF
TRBV10-3	TRBJ2-3	.	CAIKGGAADTQYF
TRBV12-3/TRBV12-4	TRBJ2-3	.	CASSLYGSPADTQYF
TRBV5-6	TRBJ1-5	.	CASSLDAGRDGQPQHF
TRBV18	TRBJ2-7	.	CASSPRDYYEQYF
TRBV20-1	TRBJ1-1	.	CGPGTDTEAFF
TRBV15	TRBJ2-2	.	CATSTGGWAGELFF
TRBV5-1	TRBJ1-1	.	CASSLEGRGTEAFF
TRBV20-1	TRBJ2-7	.	CSARDLVRGSYEQYF
TRBV7-3	TRBJ2-3	.	CASSSGQVDDTQYF
TRBV19	TRBJ2-7	.	CASSKTGGMIYEQYF
TRBV20-1	TRBJ2-1	.	CSARLVNEQFF
TRBV20-1	TRBJ2-4	.	CSAGSQLAKNIQYF
TRBV29-1	TRBJ2-1	medium-sized	CSAGTSGNEQFF
TRBV5-1	TRBJ2-1	.	CASSLLAGVNNEQFF
TRBV9	TRBJ2-7	.	CASSVAGARYEQYF
TRBV6-5	TRBJ2-7	.	CASRHSGQGPYEQYF
TRBV12-3/TRBV12-4	TRBJ2-2	.	CASSFTPLAGGNTGELFF
TRBV20-1	TRBJ2-1	.	CSAQGGGKPYNEQIF
TRBV7-2	TRBJ1-2	.	CASSLGGTGLRYTF